The next 28 T cell receptor beta chains were all read from a single sample in a study of human T cells and chemical hapten exposure. TCRdb independently ran MiXCR on the RACE reads; one entry per CDR3 protein. There are approximately 100,000 distinct CDR3 sequences in the sample; more than 10% occur only once, and roughly 1.6% lies in the top ten. Time point denoted: pre-sensitization, week 0. Noted treatment: therapeutic diphenylcyclopropenone sensitization with weekly scalp DPC. The input for sequencing was whole blood, taken in connection with sensitization to the hapten diphenylcyclopropenone (DPC). These receptors came from a woman between 45 and 65 years old with alopecia areata. Some clones in this sample may be carry-over from other donors' samples.

This chain connects TRBV5-1 to TRBJ2-1; 7 bases agree with TRBD2. Trimming removed 4 bases from V and 3 bases from J; junction bases left unmatched: 10. Germline values: CDR1 SGHRS, CDR2 YFSETQ. This CDR3 spans 16 amino acids. The CDR3: CASSPQTSSLYNEQFF. The CDR3 nucleotides are TGCGCCAGCAGCCCCCAGACTAGCAGCCTCTACAATGAGCAGTTCTTC.

This clonotype was seen only a few times. The rearrangement links TRBV7-9 to TRBJ2-3, with D uncertain. Germline loops: CDR1 SEHNR, CDR2 FQNEAQ (reference sequence). The CDR3 extends over 12 amino acids. The V gene lost 1 base and the J gene lost 6 bases, with 5 bases spanning the gap. DNA for the CDR3: TGTGCCAGCAGCTTAGGGATGGATACGCAGTATTTT. Translation gives CASSLGMDTQYF.

This clonotype was detected many times. CDR3 residues: CASSIETSYNEQFF. CDR3 in DNA: TGTGCCAGCTCCATCGAGACAAGCTACAATGAGCAGTTCTTC. The V gene is TRBV28, the J gene TRBJ2-1; D gene ambiguous. The CDR3 runs to 14 residues. Between the trimmed V and J ends, which lost 8 bases and 3 bases, there was a span of 14 bases. The germline gives CDR1 MDHEN, CDR2 SYDVKM.

This clonotype was seen more than once but under ten times. J is TRBJ2-1 and V is TRBV19; the D gene is possibly TRBD2 (7 bases). Germline CDR1 and CDR2: LNHDA and SQIVND (reference sequence). This CDR3 has 15 residues. V lost 1 base to trimming and J lost 3 bases, with 10 bases between them. CDR3 DNA: TGTGCCAGTAGTATAGCGGGGGGCCTCTACAATGAGCAGTTCTTC. This encodes CASSIAGGLYNEQFF.

The gene calls are TRBV3-1 and TRBJ2-7; possibly TRBD1 for D (5 bases). Germline V gene lookup returns CDR1 LGHDT and CDR2 YNNKEL (reference sequence). V shed 1 base and J shed 4 bases, with 17 bases lying between them. CDR3 length equals 16 residues. CDR3: CASSQGDVGAVYEQYF. CDR3 bases: TGTGCCAGCAGCCAAGGAGATGTTGGGGCTGTATACGAGCAGTACTTC.

The V gene is TRBV28, the J gene TRBJ1-1; D not certain. Trimming shortened V by 8 bases and J by 0 bases, and 10 bases separated the two germline ends. This CDR3 contains 13 residues. Germline assignment: CDR1 MDHEN and CDR2 SYDVKM. This CDR3 reads CASYVGMNTEAFF. The CDR3 DNA sequence: TGTGCCAGCTACGTGGGTATGAACACTGAAGCTTTCTTT.

The J gene is TRBJ2-7, the V gene TRBV28; D unclear. The CDR3 totals 13 residues. Per germline, CDR1 MDHEN and CDR2 SYDVKM. V was cut by 2 bases and J by 6 bases, with 11 bases left in between. This CDR3 reads CASSLRTPVEQYF. DNA for the CDR3: TGTGCCAGCAGTTTAAGGACGCCTGTCGAGCAGTACTTC.

This clonotype was seen more than once but under ten times. The CDR3 is CASSPRREWDGYTF. CDR3 bases: TGTGCCAGCTCACCACGAAGGGAATGGGATGGCTACACCTTC. This sequence joins TRBV18 and TRBJ1-2, with D hard to call. CDR1 KGHSH and CDR2 LQKENI come from the germline V gene. This CDR3 region has 14 residues. The V end lost 1 base, the J end lost 6 bases, and 12 bases lay between the germline ends.

This clonotype showed up just a few times. The gene calls are TRBV20-1 and TRBJ2-1; 13 bases are shared with TRBD2. CDR3 length: 13 residues. Germline CDR1 reads DFQATT; CDR2 reads SNEGSKA (reference sequence). This chain's CDR3 is CSLTSGGASEQFF. CDR3 nucleotides: TGCAGCTTAACTAGCGGGGGGGCCAGTGAGCAGTTCTTC.

V is TRBV7-2 and J is TRBJ1-4; no definite D call. This CDR3 is 16 amino acids long. CDR1 is SGHTA and CDR2 is FQGNSA in the germline V gene. V was clipped by 1 base and J by 4 bases, with 13 bases between them. The CDR3 region has the DNA TGTGCCAGCAGCTTAGTATTTGGCGGAGTTAATGAAAAACTGTTTTTT. Protein: CASSLVFGGVNEKLFF.

This clonotype was seen many times. The CDR3 region is CASSYSGVGFNEQFF. The CDR3 DNA reads as TGTGCCAGCAGTTACTCGGGGGTTGGGTTCAATGAGCAGTTCTTC. This chain joins TRBV6-2 or TRBV6-3 and TRBJ2-1, with D perhaps TRBD1 or TRBD2 (5 bases each). Germline V gene lookup returns CDR1 MNHEY and CDR2 SVGEGT. CDR3 length: 15 amino acids. V was shortened by 0 bases and J by 6 bases, with 12 bases between the two germline ends.

The chain uses TRBV3-1 and TRBJ2-4; D not resolved. CDR3 length: 15 amino acids. Germline V gene lookup returns CDR1 LGHDT and CDR2 YNNKEL (reference sequence). Trimming shortened V by 0 bases and J by 3 bases, and 9 bases separated the two germline ends. CDR3 residues: CASSQEGSLKNIQYF. Here the CDR3 DNA reads TGTGCCAGCAGCCAAGAGGGATCACTCAAAAACATTCAGTACTTC.

This clonotype was seen ten or more times. The chain couples TRBV4-3 to TRBJ1-2; no definite D call. The CDR3 totals 15 residues. Germline loops: CDR1 LGHNA, CDR2 YSLEER. V lost 0 bases and J lost 8, with 16 bases in between. CDR3 amino acids: CASSQDTGSSWGYTF. The DNA of the CDR3 is TGCGCCAGCAGCCAAGATACCGGTTCCTCTTGGGGCTACACCTTC.

This clonotype was picked up a small number of times. The chain carries TRBV12-3 or TRBV12-4 and TRBJ2-1; either TRBD1 or TRBD2 may supply D (5 bases each). CDR3 length: 13 amino acids. Trimming removed 6 bases at V and 7 bases at J, with 13 bases between. The CDR3 here is CASSPGAGNEQFF. Here the CDR3 DNA reads TGTGCCAGCAGCCCCGGGGCTGGGAATGAGCAGTTCTTC.

The J gene is TRBJ2-5, the V gene TRBV5-1; 7 bases are shared with TRBD1. V lost 5 bases and J lost 5; bases outside the gene matches: 12. The CDR3 totals 15 residues. CDR1 is SGHRS and CDR2 is YFSETQ in the germline V gene. The CDR3 bases are TGCGCCAGCAGACCTCGTGACAGGGCAGTTGAGACCCAGTACTTC. Translating it yields CASRPRDRAVETQYF.

The sample holds a few counts of this clonotype. This CDR3 is CASSPTRGNNEQYF. The DNA for the CDR3 is TGTGCCAGCTCACCAACCAGGGGGAACAACGAGCAGTACTTC. The chain is built from TRBV18 and TRBJ2-7; TRBD1 agrees at 7 bases. The V gene's germline CDR1 is KGHSH and CDR2 LQKENI. V lost 2 bases, J lost 5 bases, and 6 bases stayed unmatched. This CDR3 is built from 14 residues.

This clonotype was seen only a few times. This chain connects TRBV29-1 to TRBJ1-2, with a weak D call TRBD1 (6 bases). V was pared by 0 bases and J by 6 bases, with 8 bases between. This CDR3 has 12 amino acids. Germline-derived CDR1 and CDR2 are SQVTM and ANQGSEA. CDR3 in amino acids: CSVEDAGDGYTF. CDR3 coding DNA: TGCAGCGTTGAAGATGCAGGGGATGGCTACACCTTC.

Only a few counts were recorded for this clonotype. The chain carries TRBV18 and TRBJ1-5; 7 positions agree with TRBD1. Germline V lookup: CDR1 KGHSH, CDR2 LQKENI. The CDR3 spans 13 residues. The trim removed 2 bases at V and 6 bases at J, leaving 1 base unmatched. The CDR3 DNA is TGTGCCAGCTCACCAGACAGGGTTCAGCCCCAGCATTTT. This translates into CASSPDRVQPQHF.

The rearrangement uses TRBV10-1 and TRBJ2-1; D might be TRBD1 (6 bases). Germline V CDR1 and CDR2: WNHNN, SYGVQD (reference sequence). The CDR3 covers 12 residues. V gave up 3 bases and J gave up 9 bases, with 9 bases separating them. The DNA for the CDR3 is TGCGCCAGCAGTGAAACAGGGATTGAGCAGTTCTTC. This gives the protein CASSETGIEQFF.

The CDR3 bases are TGCAGCGTTGATGCTGGCTTGAACACTGAAGCTTTCTTT. It encodes CSVDAGLNTEAFF. The rearrangement uses TRBV29-1 and TRBJ1-1; D is unresolved. V lost 3 bases, J lost 0 bases, and 8 bases lay in between. CDR1 is SQVTM, CDR2 ANQGSEA, per germline. The CDR3 extends over 13 amino acids.

Ten or more counts support this clonotype. It is likely a read error, because the conserved phenylalanine at the end of the CDR3 is missing. The J gene is TRBJ2-2, the V gene TRBV5-1; 8 bases are shared with TRBD1. Germline V CDR1 and CDR2: SGHRS, YFSETQ. CDR3 length equals 13 residues. Germline trimming cut 5 bases from V and 7 bases from J; bases unmatched to any gene: 4. CDR3 region: CASRDREVGELFS. In DNA form, the CDR3 reads TGCGCCAGCAGGGACAGGGAAGTCGGGGAGCTGTTTTCT.

The table lists this clonotype with many counts. This chain connects TRBV6-1 to TRBJ2-3, with 10 bases matching TRBD2. Germline V gene data show CDR1 as MNHNS and CDR2 as SASEGT. With 2 bases clipped from V and 4 bases from J, the junction kept 3 bases outside the gene matches. The length of the CDR3 is 15 residues. CDR3 nucleotide sequence: TGTGCCAGCAGTGAATTACTAGCGGGGCCAGATACGCAGTATTTT. Its translation is CASSELLAGPDTQYF.

This chain joins TRBV28 and TRBJ2-3; no reliable D call. Trimming shortened V by 6 bases and J by 5 bases, and 9 bases separated the two germline ends. This CDR3 comprises 12 residues. CDR1 MDHEN and CDR2 SYDVKM come from the germline V gene. The CDR3 nucleotides read TGTGCCAGCAGAAAAGCTTTAGATACGCAGTATTTT. This sequence encodes CASRKALDTQYF.

This chain uses TRBV29-1 with TRBJ2-7; D is unclear. The length of the CDR3 is 11 residues. Trimming took off 4 bases at V and 7 bases at J, with 11 bases between the two ends. Germline CDR1 is SQVTM and CDR2 is ANQGSEA. CDR3 in DNA: TGCAGCGTTGTGCACAACTTGGAGCAGTACTTC. Translation: CSVVHNLEQYF.

This clonotype was seen repeatedly, ten times or more. The chain couples TRBV5-1 to TRBJ2-2, with D unresolved. The V gene lost 4 bases and the J gene lost 0 bases, with 10 bases spanning the gap. The CDR3 totals 15 residues. The germline V gene encodes CDR1 SGHRS and CDR2 YFSETQ. The CDR3 DNA sequence: TGCGCCAGCAGCCTCGTACCTGCGAACACCGGGGAGCTGTTTTTT. Translated, it gives CASSLVPANTGELFF.

This clonotype was detected a few times. The genes are TRBV7-2 and TRBJ1-3; a possible D gene is TRBD1 (5 bases). Germline V gene data show CDR1 as SGHTA and CDR2 as FQGNSA. The germline V and J ends were trimmed by 1 base and 4 bases, with 14 bases remaining between them. The CDR3 sequence is 16 residues long. CDR3 sequence reads: CASSLEGRSVGNTIYF. Written as DNA, the CDR3 is TGTGCCAGCAGCTTAGAGGGGCGGAGTGTAGGAAACACCATATATTTT.

The chain joins TRBV28 to TRBJ2-1, with 11 bases fitting TRBD2. The CDR3 covers 16 residues. V lost 3 bases and J lost 5; bases outside the gene matches: 6. Germline-derived CDR1 and CDR2 are MDHEN and SYDVKM. CDR3 in DNA: TGTGCCAGCAGTTTTAGGACTAGCGGGTCTAACAATGAGCAGTTCTTC. It specifies CASSFRTSGSNNEQFF.

This clonotype was counted only a few times. This chain links TRBV20-1 with TRBJ2-7, with 12 nucleotides matching TRBD2. The CDR3 extends over 15 amino acids. After removal of 6 bases from V and 6 bases from J, the junction contained 12 bases not matched to a gene. CDR1 and CDR2 from the germline V gene are DFQATT and SNEGSKA (reference sequence). The CDR3 region is CSAKLPGLAGREQYF. The DNA of the CDR3 is TGCAGTGCAAAGCTGCCGGGACTAGCGGGTCGCGAGCAGTACTTC.